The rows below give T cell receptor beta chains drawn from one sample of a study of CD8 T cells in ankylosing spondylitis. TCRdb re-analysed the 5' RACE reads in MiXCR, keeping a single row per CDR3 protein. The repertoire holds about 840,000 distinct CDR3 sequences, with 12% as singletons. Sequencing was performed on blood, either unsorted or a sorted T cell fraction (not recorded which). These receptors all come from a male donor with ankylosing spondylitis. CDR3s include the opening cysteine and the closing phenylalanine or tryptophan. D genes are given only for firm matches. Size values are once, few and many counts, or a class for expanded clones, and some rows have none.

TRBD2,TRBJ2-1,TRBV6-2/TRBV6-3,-,CASSRGLGLESSYNEQFF,TGTGCCAGCAGTCGCGGCTTGGGACTAGAGAGCTCCTACAATGAGCAGTTCTTC
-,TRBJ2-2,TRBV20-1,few,CSARAYTGQRYSGELFF,TGCAGTGCTCGCGCCTATACCGGCCAAAGATACTCCGGGGAGCTGTTTTTT
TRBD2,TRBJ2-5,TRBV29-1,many,CSASPGSGVQETQYF,TGCAGCGCCTCGCCGGGCAGCGGGGTACAAGAGACCCAGTACTTC
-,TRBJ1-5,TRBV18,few,CASSGHENQPQHF,TGTGCCAGCTCCGGGCACGAGAATCAGCCCCAGCATTTT
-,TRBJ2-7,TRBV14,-,CASRDSGYGYEQYF,TGTGCCAGCAGAGACAGTGGTTACGGCTACGAGCAGTACTTC
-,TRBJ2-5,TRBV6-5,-,CASSYVAAQATQYF,TGTGCCAGCAGTTACGTAGCAGCCCAAGCGACCCAGTACTTC
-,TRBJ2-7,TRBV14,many,CASSQIGSQKQYF,TGTGCCAGCAGCCAAATAGGGAGTCAGAAGCAGTACTTC
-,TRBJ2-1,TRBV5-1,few,CASSLTRWGVDEQFF,TGCGCCAGCAGCCTCACTAGATGGGGGGTGGATGAGCAGTTCTTC
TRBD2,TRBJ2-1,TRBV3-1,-,CASRPLAGTYNEQFF,TGTGCCAGCAGGCCACTAGCGGGAACATACAATGAGCAGTTCTTC
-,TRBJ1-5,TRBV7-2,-,CASSLVSGGQPQHF,TGTGCCAGCAGCTTAGTGTCCGGGGGCCAGCCCCAGCATTTT
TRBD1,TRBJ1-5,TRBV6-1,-,CASTDREASNQPQHF,TGTGCCAGCACCGACAGGGAGGCAAGCAATCAGCCCCAGCATTTT
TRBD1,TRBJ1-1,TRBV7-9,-,CASSLQGAISPEAFF,TGTGCCAGCAGCTTACAGGGGGCGATCTCCCCTGAAGCTTTCTTT
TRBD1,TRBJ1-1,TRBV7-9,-,CASSQGQGIWRDTEAFF,TGTGCCAGCAGCCAAGGACAGGGAATATGGAGGGACACTGAAGCTTTCTTT